The 19 T cell receptor beta chains below were found in one sample sequenced in a study of T cell repertoires in cytomegalovirus infection. MiXCR, run by TCRdb on the reads, gives a single entry per CDR3 protein. The sample yields 380,000 or so distinct CDR3 sequences, approximately 35% seen once. The antigens for these receptors are not known. The sample consisted of cultured PBMCs, taken from culture after CMV antigen stimulation. The receptors derive from a human donor in good health (CMV status not recorded). Some clones in this sample may be carry-over from other donors' samples.

V is TRBV12-3 or TRBV12-4 and J is TRBJ2-2, with D perhaps TRBD2 (5 bases). The CDR3 contains 15 residues. The V end lost 3 bases, the J end lost 3 bases, and 11 bases lay between the germline ends. The DNA for the CDR3 is TGTGCCAGCAGTTTCCCCACTAGGGACACCGGGGAGCTGTTTTTT. Translating it yields CASSFPTRDTGELFF.

This clonotype was seen more than once but under ten times. The gene calls are TRBV28 and TRBJ2-2, with 9 bases aligning to TRBD1. After removal of 5 bases from V and 5 bases from J, the junction contained 9 bases not matched to a gene. The CDR3 loop spans 16 amino acids. Looked up from germline, CDR1 is MDHEN and CDR2 is SYDVKM. The CDR3 DNA follows: TGTGCCAGCAGTAAACCGGGACAGGGAACAACCGGGGAGCTGTTTTTT. It codes for CASSKPGQGTTGELFF.

The V gene is TRBV12-3 or TRBV12-4, the J gene TRBJ2-2; 11 bases map to TRBD2. The CDR3 is 17 amino acids. The V and J ends lost 6 bases and 6 bases, in that order; junction bases with no gene match: 12. In nucleotides, the CDR3 is TGTGCCAGCAGCTCGGTACTAGCGGGAGCTATGGCCGGGGAGCTGTTTTTT. This sequence encodes CASSSVLAGAMAGELFF.

This clonotype was detected many times. V usage is TRBV7-2 and J usage is TRBJ1-1; a weak D match, TRBD1 (5 bases). CDR1 is SGHTA, CDR2 FQGNSA, per germline. The CDR3 length is 15 residues. V was trimmed by 9 bases and J by 4 bases, leaving 21 bases between them. Here the CDR3 reads CASPLQGVSGTEAFF. The DNA of the CDR3 is TGTGCCAGTCCACTTCAGGGAGTATCGGGCACTGAAGCTTTCTTT.

The genes are TRBV7-2 and TRBJ2-5; the D gene is possibly TRBD1 (5 bases). V lost 6 bases and J lost 2, with 10 bases in between. The length of the CDR3 is 13 residues. The V gene's germline CDR1 is SGHTA and CDR2 FQGNSA. CDR3 loop: CASSNTGQETQYF. In DNA form, the CDR3 reads TGTGCCAGCAGTAACACAGGACAAGAGACCCAGTACTTC.

The chain is built from TRBV30 and TRBJ2-2; TRBD2 aligns across 14 bases. The CDR3 loop spans 19 amino acids. CDR1 and CDR2 (germline): GTSNPN, SVGIG (reference sequence). J lost 6 bases, V lost 5 bases, and 17 bases had no gene match. CDR3 in amino acids: CAWVSGTSGSVGLAGELFF. In DNA form, the CDR3 reads TGTGCCTGGGTCTCCGGGACTAGCGGGAGTGTTGGTTTGGCCGGGGAGCTGTTTTTT. Full variable domain (missing parts from reference TRBV30 and TRBJ2-2): SQTIHQWPATLVQPVGSPLSLECTVEGTSNPNLYWYRQAAGRGLQLLFYSVGIGQISSEVPQNLSASRPQDRQFILSSKKLLLSDSGFYLCAWVSGTSGSVGLAGELFFGEGSRLTVL.

This clonotype was counted a few times. CDR3 protein: CASSPQTVQGNEQYF. CDR3 nucleotides: TGTGCCAGCAGTCCGCAAACCGTACAGGGGAACGAGCAGTACTTC. The chain links TRBV28 to TRBJ2-7; 7 nucleotides agree with TRBD1. The CDR3 has 15 amino acids. Unmatched junction bases numbered 12, after V lost 5 bases and J lost 5 bases. Germline V CDR1 and CDR2: MDHEN, SYDVKM.

This chain joins TRBV3-1 and TRBJ2-4; D unclear. From germline, CDR1 is LGHDT and CDR2 YNNKEL (reference sequence). The V and J ends lost 4 bases and 6 bases respectively, with 10 bases between them. The CDR3 runs to 13 residues. CDR3 loop: CASSPPDGNIQYF. Here the CDR3 DNA reads TGTGCCAGCAGCCCCCCGGATGGAAACATTCAGTACTTC.

This clonotype was found a few times. The rearrangement links TRBV7-2 to TRBJ1-1; the D is unclear. The CDR3 loop spans 14 amino acids. V dropped 7 bases and J dropped 6 bases, with 18 bases sitting between them. Germline V gene lookup returns CDR1 SGHTA and CDR2 FQGNSA. The CDR3 loop reads CASTFDKNVAEAFF. The CDR3 bases are TGTGCCAGCACCTTCGACAAAAATGTGGCTGAAGCTTTCTTT.

This clonotype was counted many times. The chain couples TRBV7-2 to TRBJ2-2, with D uncertain. The CDR3 has 21 residues. Deletions cut 1 base from V and 5 bases from J, with 29 bases between. CDR1 is SGHTA, CDR2 FQGNSA, per germline. For the CDR3, the DNA is TGTGCCAGCAGCTTAGAGACGAAATTACCTTGGGGTTTCTACAGAACCGGGGAGCTGTTTTTT. Protein product: CASSLETKLPWGFYRTGELFF. The whole variable domain, remainder taken from reference TRBV7-2 and TRBJ2-2, is GAGVSQSPSNKVTEKGKDVELRCDPISGHTALYWYRQSLGQGLEFLIYFQGNSAPDKSGLPSDRFSAERTGGSVSTLTIQRTQQEDSAVYLCASSLETKLPWGFYRTGELFFGEGSRLTVL.

The genes are TRBV19 and TRBJ1-5; D uncertain. The V gene lost 6 bases and the J gene lost 2 bases, with 11 bases spanning the gap. CDR1 LNHDA and CDR2 SQIVND come from the germline V gene (reference sequence). The CDR3 has 14 amino acids. The CDR3 nucleotides read TGTGCCAGTAGACTGGACGGGGGCAATCAGCCCCAGCATTTT. It encodes CASRLDGGNQPQHF.

This clonotype has a single count. J is TRBJ1-3 and V is TRBV6-6, with D maybe TRBD1 (5 bases). The CDR3 length is 16 residues. Trimming took off 5 bases at V and 0 bases at J, with 14 bases between the two ends. CDR1 and CDR2 (germline): MNHNY, SVGAGI (reference sequence). The CDR3 loop is CASSLSPGHSGNTIYF. CDR3 bases: TGTGCCAGCAGTCTCAGCCCAGGGCACTCTGGAAACACCATATATTTT.

The V gene is TRBV5-5, the J gene TRBJ2-3, with a possible D match to TRBD1 (5 bases). The CDR3 contains 15 residues. The germline V gene encodes CDR1 SGHKS and CDR2 YYEKEE (reference sequence). V was clipped by 3 bases and J by 4 bases, with 15 bases between them. The CDR3 sequence: CASSSSGFPSDTQYF. CDR3 DNA: TGTGCCAGCAGCTCCTCAGGGTTTCCGTCAGATACGCAGTATTTT.

This clonotype was found a few times. The rearrangement joins TRBV11-1 to TRBJ1-1, with 7 bases lining up with TRBD1. Germline CDR1 reads SGHAT; CDR2 reads FQDESV (reference sequence). After removal of 4 bases from V and 6 bases from J, the junction contained 11 bases not matched to a gene. This CDR3 comprises 15 residues. The CDR3 DNA is TGTGCCAGCAGCTGGGGGCCAGGGGGATATCCTGAAGCTTTCTTT. Protein: CASSWGPGGYPEAFF.

This chain connects TRBV19 to TRBJ1-5; a possible D gene is TRBD1 (5 bases). Germline CDR1 is LNHDA and CDR2 is SQIVND (reference sequence). Trimming cost V 2 bases and J 5 bases, with 19 bases left between them. This CDR3 spans 17 amino acids. The CDR3 here is CASSIRGIRGIDQPQHF. The CDR3 DNA sequence: TGTGCCAGTAGTATAAGAGGGATAAGGGGAATCGATCAGCCCCAGCATTTT.

The chain carries TRBV7-2 and TRBJ2-2, with TRBD2 matching over 9 bases. This CDR3 is 17 amino acids long. The V and J ends lost 2 bases and 3 bases, in that order; junction bases with no gene match: 7. The germline V gene encodes CDR1 SGHTA and CDR2 FQGNSA. The CDR3 DNA follows: TGTGCCAGCAGCTTACGGGGTACTAGCGGGCACACCGGGGAGCTGTTTTTT. This translates into CASSLRGTSGHTGELFF. Using reference TRBV7-2 and TRBJ2-2 for the parts outside the CDR3, the full variable domain is GAGVSQSPSNKVTEKGKDVELRCDPISGHTALYWYRQSLGQGLEFLIYFQGNSAPDKSGLPSDRFSAERTGGSVSTLTIQRTQQEDSAVYLCASSLRGTSGHTGELFFGEGSRLTVL.

The chain employs TRBV7-9 and TRBJ1-2; the match to TRBD1 covers 7 bases. The CDR3 consists of 17 residues. The trim removed 0 bases at V and 2 bases at J, leaving 9 bases unmatched. Germline lookup yields CDR1 SEHNR and CDR2 FQNEAQ (reference sequence). This CDR3 reads CASSLASTGKVNYGYTF. CDR3 sequence (DNA): TGTGCCAGCAGCTTAGCATCGACAGGGAAAGTAAACTATGGCTACACCTTC. The variable domain in full, completed from reference TRBV7-9 and TRBJ1-2, reads DTGVSQNPRHKITKRGQNVTFRCDPISEHNRLYWYRQTLGQGPEFLTYFQNEAQLEKSRLLSDRFSAERPKGSFSTLEIQRTEQGDSAMYLCASSLASTGKVNYGYTFGSGTRLTVV.

The chain joins TRBV6-1 to TRBJ2-3; TRBD1 matches 9 bases. The germline V gene encodes CDR1 MNHNS and CDR2 SASEGT. V trimming: 7 bases; J trimming: 4 bases; junction bases outside the gene matches: 6. The CDR3 contains 14 residues. Here the CDR3 reads CASNTGQGPDTQYF. The CDR3 bases are TGTGCCAGCAATACGGGACAGGGACCAGATACGCAGTATTTT.

This chain uses TRBV7-9 with TRBJ1-5, with TRBD1 identical over 8 bases. There are 15 residues in the CDR3. The ends lost 5 bases at V and 3 bases at J; junction bases unmatched: 6. From germline, CDR1 is SEHNR and CDR2 FQNEAQ (reference sequence). The CDR3: CASSPTGEFNQPQHF. The CDR3 DNA reads TGTGCCAGCAGCCCGACAGGGGAATTCAATCAGCCCCAGCATTTT.